This TCR beta chain was sequenced during a study of CD8 T cells in ankylosing spondylitis. Study results and caveats: Characteristic of ankylosing spondylitis blood, it appeared, was a TCR beta motif comprising about eight highly homologous variants.

For this clonotype: Its matching antigen is unknown.

Each CDR3 protein gets one entry after TCRdb re-called the 5' RACE reads with MiXCR. The sample holds hundreds of thousands of distinct CDR3 sequences, around 19% seen once. The CDR3 covers 15 residues. Deletions cut 0 bases from V and 1 base from J, with 9 bases between. Per the germline V gene, CDR1 is SGHVS and CDR2 is FNYEAQ. The source is a male donor with ankylosing spondylitis. The V gene is TRBV7-6, the J gene TRBJ1-1; possible D gene TRBD1, 5 bases. Sequenced input: blood, either unsorted or a sorted T cell fraction (not recorded which). The CDR3 is CASSLAFGGNTEAFF. CDR3 sequence (DNA): TGTGCCAGCAGCTTAGCTTTTGGGGGGAACACTGAAGCTTTCTTT.